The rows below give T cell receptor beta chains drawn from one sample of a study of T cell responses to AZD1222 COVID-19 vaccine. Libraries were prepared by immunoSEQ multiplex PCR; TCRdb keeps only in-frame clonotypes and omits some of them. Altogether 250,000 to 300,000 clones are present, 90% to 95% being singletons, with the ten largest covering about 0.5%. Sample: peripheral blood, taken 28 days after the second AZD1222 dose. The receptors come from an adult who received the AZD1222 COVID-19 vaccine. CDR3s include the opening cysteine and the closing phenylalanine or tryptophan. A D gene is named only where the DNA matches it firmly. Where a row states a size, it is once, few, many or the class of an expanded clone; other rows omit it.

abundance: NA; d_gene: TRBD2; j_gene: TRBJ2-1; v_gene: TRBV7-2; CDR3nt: TGTGCCAGCAGCTTTAGCCTAGCGGGCAATGAGCAGTTCTTC; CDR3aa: CASSFSLAGNEQFF
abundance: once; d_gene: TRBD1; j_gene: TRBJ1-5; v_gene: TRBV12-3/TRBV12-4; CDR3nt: TGTGCCAGCAGCCTCAGGGGGGGGTTGCGGCATTTT; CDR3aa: CASSLRGGLRHF
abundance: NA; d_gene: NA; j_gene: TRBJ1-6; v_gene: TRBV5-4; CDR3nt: TGTGCCAGCAGCTTGGATCGGCAATACCTCCACTTT; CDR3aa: CASSLDRQYLHF
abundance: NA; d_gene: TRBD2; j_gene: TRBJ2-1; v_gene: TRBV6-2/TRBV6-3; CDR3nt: TGTGCCAGCAGTCACCGCGGTAGCGGGAGTTATAATGAGCAGTTCTTC; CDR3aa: CASSHRGSGSYNEQFF
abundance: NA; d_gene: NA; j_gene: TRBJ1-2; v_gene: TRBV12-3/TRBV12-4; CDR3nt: TGTGCCAGCAGTCTCGACAGAGGGGCTGGCTACACCTTC; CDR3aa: CASSLDRGAGYTF
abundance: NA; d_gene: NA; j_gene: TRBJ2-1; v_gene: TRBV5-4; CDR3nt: TGTGCCAGCAGCTTGGTCCCCAACAATGAGCAGTTCTTC; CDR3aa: CASSLVPNNEQFF
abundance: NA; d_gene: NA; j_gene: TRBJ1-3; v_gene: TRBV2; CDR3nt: TGTGCCAGCAGTGACAGAGGTCTCTCTGGAAACACCATATATTTT; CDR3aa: CASSDRGLSGNTIYF
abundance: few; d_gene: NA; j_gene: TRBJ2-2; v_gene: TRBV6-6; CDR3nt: TGTGCCAGCACCAAGTACACGGGCGTAACCGGGGAGCTGTTTTTT; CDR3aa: CASTKYTGVTGELFF
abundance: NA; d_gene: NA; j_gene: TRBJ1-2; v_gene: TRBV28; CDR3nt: TGTGCCAGCAGGAGGGTGTTGCGTGGCTACACCTTC; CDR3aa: CASRRVLRGYTF
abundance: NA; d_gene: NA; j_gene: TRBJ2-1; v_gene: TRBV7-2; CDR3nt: TGTGCCAGCAGCTCCTACCGGGGAACCTACAATGAGCAGTTCTTC; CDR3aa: CASSSYRGTYNEQFF
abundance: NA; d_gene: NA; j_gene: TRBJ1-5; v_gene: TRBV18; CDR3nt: TGTGCCAGCTCACCACAACGGCTAGCCCGGCAGCCCCAGCATTTT; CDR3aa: CASSPQRLARQPQHF
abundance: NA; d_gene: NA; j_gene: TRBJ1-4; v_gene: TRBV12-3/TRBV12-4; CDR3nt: TGTGCCAGCAGTTCTATTGAGGGAGAAAAACTGTTTTTT; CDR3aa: CASSSIEGEKLFF
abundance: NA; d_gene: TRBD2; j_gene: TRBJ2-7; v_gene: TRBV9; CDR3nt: TGTGCCAGCAGCCCACAGGCTAGCGGGTCTACCTACGAGCAGTACTTC; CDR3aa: CASSPQASGSTYEQYF
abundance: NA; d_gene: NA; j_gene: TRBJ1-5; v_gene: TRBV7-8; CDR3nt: TGTGCCAGCAGCTTAGATGTAGGGGTACAGCCCCAGCATTTT; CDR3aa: CASSLDVGVQPQHF
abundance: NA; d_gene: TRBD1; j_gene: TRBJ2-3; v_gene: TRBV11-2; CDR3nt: TGTGCCAGCAGCCAAGAGACAGGGAACACGCAGTATTTT; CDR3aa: CASSQETGNTQYF
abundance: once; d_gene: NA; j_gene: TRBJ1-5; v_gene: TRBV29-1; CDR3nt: TGCAGCGCCGGAAACTCTTACGATCAGCCCCAGCATTTT; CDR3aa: CSAGNSYDQPQHF
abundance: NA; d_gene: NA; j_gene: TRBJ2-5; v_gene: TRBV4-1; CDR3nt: TGCGCCAGCAGCTACCGGGACTCTCAAGAGACCCAGTACTTC; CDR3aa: CASSYRDSQETQYF
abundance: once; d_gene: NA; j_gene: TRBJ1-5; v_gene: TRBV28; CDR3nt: TGTGCCAGCAGTTCCCCCGGACAGCCGGCCCGACGGACCCAGCATTTT; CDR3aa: CASSSPGQPARRTQHF
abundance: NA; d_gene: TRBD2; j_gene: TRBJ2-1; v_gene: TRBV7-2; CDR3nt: TGTGCCAGCAGTAAACCCGGGACTAGCGTGCCTGAGCAGTTCTTC; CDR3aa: CASSKPGTSVPEQFF
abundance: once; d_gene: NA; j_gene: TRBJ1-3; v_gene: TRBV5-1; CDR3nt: TGCGCCAGCAGCTTGGGGGTTGGCCGCTCTGGAAACACCATATATTTT; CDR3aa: CASSLGVGRSGNTIYF
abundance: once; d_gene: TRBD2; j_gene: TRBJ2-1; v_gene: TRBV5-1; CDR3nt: TGCGCCAGCAGCCCTAGCGGGGGGGCTTATGAGCAGTTCTTC; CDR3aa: CASSPSGGAYEQFF
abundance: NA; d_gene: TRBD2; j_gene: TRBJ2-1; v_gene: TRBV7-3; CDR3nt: TGTGCCAGCAGCCCCAACCTCGGACTAGCCCCTAACGGGGAGCAGTTCTTC; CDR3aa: CASSPNLGLAPNGEQFF
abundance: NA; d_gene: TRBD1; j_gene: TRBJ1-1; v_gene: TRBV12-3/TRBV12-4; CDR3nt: TGTGCCAGCAACCCGGGACAGGAGGATGAAGCTTTCTTT; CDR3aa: CASNPGQEDEAFF
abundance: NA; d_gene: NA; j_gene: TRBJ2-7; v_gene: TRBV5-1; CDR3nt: TGCGCCAGCAGCTTGGCCCCGACTGACAACGCCGAGCAGTACTTC; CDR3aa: CASSLAPTDNAEQYF
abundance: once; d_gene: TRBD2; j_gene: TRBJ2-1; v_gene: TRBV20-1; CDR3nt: TGCAGTGCTAGTAGGGCGGGAGGATTGATTGAGCAGTTCTTC; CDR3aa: CSASRAGGLIEQFF